A selection of T cell receptor beta chains follows, all from one sample in a study of cytomegalovirus exposure and HLA in healthy donors. Assay used: immunoSEQ multiplex PCR; TCRdb lists only in-frame clones, some missing. The repertoire holds 130,000 to 150,000 clones, with approximately 80% as singletons. The sequencing sample was made of PBMCs. The source is a man aged 18 to 29 in good health and CMV-seronegative. CDR3s include the opening cysteine and the closing phenylalanine or tryptophan. Each record gives: clone size, V gene, J gene, D gene, CDR3 DNA, CDR3 protein. The D gene is left open where the match is weak. Some rows mark clone size as missing; the rest say once, few, many or name a class of expanded clone.

size: .; V: TRBV4-1; J: TRBJ2-2; D: TRBD1; DNA: TGCGCCAGCAGCCAAGATAGAGGGACAGGGGGTAACGGGGAGCTGTTTTTT; CDR3: CASSQDRGTGGNGELFF
size: few; V: TRBV6-5; J: TRBJ1-4; D: TRBD1; DNA: TGTGCCAGCAGCCACGACAGGGGGCTTAATGAAAAACTGTTTTTT; CDR3: CASSHDRGLNEKLFF
size: .; V: TRBV5-6; J: TRBJ1-1; D: .; DNA: TGTGCCAGCAGCTTGGTCGTAGCAAACACTGAAGCTTTCTTT; CDR3: CASSLVVANTEAFF
size: few; V: TRBV6-6; J: TRBJ1-1; D: TRBD1; DNA: TGTGCCAGCACCCTACAGGGGAAGAACACTGAAGCTTTCTTT; CDR3: CASTLQGKNTEAFF
size: .; V: TRBV10-3; J: TRBJ2-7; D: TRBD1; DNA: TGTGCCATCAGGGCAGGGGGCCCCTCCTACGAGCAGTACTTC; CDR3: CAIRAGGPSYEQYF
size: once; V: TRBV6-1; J: TRBJ2-2; D: .; DNA: TGTGCCAGCAGTGGCGCGGGTGAGACCCGGGAGCTGTTTTTT; CDR3: CASSGAGETRELFF
size: .; V: TRBV9; J: TRBJ2-7; D: TRBD2; DNA: TGTGCCAGCAGCTCAGGCCCTAGCGGGGGATTCTACGAGCAGTACTTC; CDR3: CASSSGPSGGFYEQYF
size: .; V: TRBV6-1; J: TRBJ2-6; D: .; DNA: TGTGCCAGCAGGACGGGGGTTGGGGCCAACGTCCTGACTTTC; CDR3: CASRTGVGANVLTF
size: .; V: TRBV6-5; J: TRBJ2-2; D: .; DNA: TGTGCCAGCAGTTTAGAAGTCCAGGGGTACACCGGGGAGCTGTTTTTT; CDR3: CASSLEVQGYTGELFF
size: .; V: TRBV7-8; J: TRBJ1-5; D: TRBD1; DNA: TGTGCCAGCAGCTCTGCGGACAGGGGGGTTCAGCCCCAGCATTTT; CDR3: CASSSADRGVQPQHF
size: few; V: TRBV5-1; J: TRBJ1-4; D: TRBD1; DNA: TGCGCCAGCAGCCCCGATCGACAGGGGCGTGAAAAACTGTTTTTT; CDR3: CASSPDRQGREKLFF
size: .; V: TRBV9; J: TRBJ2-1; D: TRBD2; DNA: TGTGCCAGCAGCGTGAGTCGACTAGCGGGAGAGTATGAGCAGTTCTTC; CDR3: CASSVSRLAGEYEQFF
size: .; V: TRBV7-8; J: TRBJ1-5; D: TRBD1; DNA: TGTGCCAGCAGCTTTACGACAGGGGGCCGGGATCAGCCCCAGCATTTT; CDR3: CASSFTTGGRDQPQHF
size: .; V: TRBV11-3; J: TRBJ2-7; D: TRBD1; DNA: TGTGCCAGCAGCTCCCGAGGGGACAGGGAGTACGAGCAGTACTTC; CDR3: CASSSRGDREYEQYF
size: .; V: TRBV5-1; J: TRBJ2-3; D: TRBD1; DNA: TGCGCCAGCAGCTTGGCCACAGGGGCAGATACGCAGTATTTT; CDR3: CASSLATGADTQYF
size: .; V: TRBV28; J: TRBJ1-2; D: .; DNA: TGTGCCAGCAGTTTAGGACAGTATGGCTACACCTTC; CDR3: CASSLGQYGYTF
size: .; V: TRBV9; J: TRBJ1-2; D: TRBD1; DNA: TGTGCCAGCAGCGTAGGGTTAGGCAGGGGGGTAAATGGCTACACCTTC; CDR3: CASSVGLGRGVNGYTF
size: .; V: TRBV7-9; J: TRBJ1-2; D: TRBD1; DNA: TGTGCCAGCAGCGACGGGACAGACTATGGCTACACCTTC; CDR3: CASSDGTDYGYTF
size: few; V: TRBV19; J: TRBJ2-6; D: .; DNA: TGTGCCAGTAGTATAACAGGCCCTTGGGGCTCTGGGGCCAACGTCCTGACTTTC; CDR3: CASSITGPWGSGANVLTF
size: few; V: TRBV25-1; J: TRBJ2-3; D: TRBD2; DNA: TGTGCCAGCAGTGAATTCTTGGGAGGGATCACAGATACGCAGTATTTT; CDR3: CASSEFLGGITDTQYF
size: .; V: TRBV10-1; J: TRBJ1-2; D: .; DNA: TGCGCCAGCAAGGCCGACGGGGGCTATGGCTACACCTTC; CDR3: CASKADGGYGYTF
size: .; V: TRBV19; J: TRBJ1-5; D: .; DNA: TGTGCCAGTAGTTCTTTGGGGCGCGGTAGTCAGCCCCAGCATTTT; CDR3: CASSSLGRGSQPQHF
size: .; V: TRBV2; J: TRBJ1-2; D: TRBD1; DNA: TGTGCCAGCAGTGTATTCGGACAGGGGGCGGACGGCTACACCTTC; CDR3: CASSVFGQGADGYTF
size: .; V: TRBV2; J: TRBJ1-5; D: TRBD1; DNA: TGTGCCAGCAGTAGACAGGGAAGCAATCAGCCCCAGCATTTT; CDR3: CASSRQGSNQPQHF
size: .; V: TRBV6-4; J: TRBJ2-2; D: .; DNA: TGTGCCAGCAGTGACTACAGGGACACCGGGGAGCTGTTTTTT; CDR3: CASSDYRDTGELFF
size: .; V: TRBV11-2; J: TRBJ2-5; D: .; DNA: TGTGCCAGCAGCCGGAGCGTCCAAGAGACCCAGTACTTC; CDR3: CASSRSVQETQYF
size: .; V: TRBV27; J: TRBJ2-5; D: TRBD1; DNA: TGTGCCAGCAGTCAACAGGGGGCCGCCCAAGAGACCCAGTACTTC; CDR3: CASSQQGAAQETQYF
size: .; V: TRBV6-1; J: TRBJ2-7; D: TRBD1; DNA: TGTGCCAGCAGCGTCACGACAGGGGGGAGGCACGAGCAGTACTTC; CDR3: CASSVTTGGRHEQYF
size: few; V: TRBV19; J: TRBJ1-3; D: .; DNA: TGTGCCAGTATACCTGGGGGCACAGGGAGTACTGGAAACACCATATATTTT; CDR3: CASIPGGTGSTGNTIYF
size: .; V: TRBV5-4; J: TRBJ2-2; D: TRBD1; DNA: TGTGCCGGCCTGGGACAGGGCGGCGGGGAGCTGTTTTTT; CDR3: CAGLGQGGGELFF
size: once; V: TRBV6-1; J: TRBJ1-5; D: .; DNA: TGTGCCAGCAGTGAAAGTTGGGAGAAGGGCAATCAGCCCCAGCATTTT; CDR3: CASSESWEKGNQPQHF
size: .; V: TRBV19; J: TRBJ1-5; D: .; DNA: TGTGCCAGTCGTTTGGCGACGGGGCCCCAGCATTTT; CDR3: CASRLATGPQHF
size: .; V: TRBV5-1; J: TRBJ2-2; D: .; DNA: TGCGCCAGCAGCTCCAACGGGAACACCGGGGAGCTGTTTTTT; CDR3: CASSSNGNTGELFF
size: .; V: TRBV7-9; J: TRBJ1-2; D: .; DNA: TGTGCCAGCAGCTTAACGACAGCCCCCTATGGCTACACCTTC; CDR3: CASSLTTAPYGYTF
size: few; V: TRBV29-1; J: TRBJ2-1; D: TRBD2; DNA: TGCAGCGTTCACTCTAGCGGGAGGGCCTACAATGAGCAGTTCTTC; CDR3: CSVHSSGRAYNEQFF
size: few; V: TRBV5-6; J: TRBJ2-1; D: TRBD2; DNA: TGTGCCAGCAGCTTGAAGACTAGCGGGAAAGACAATGAGCAGTTCTTC; CDR3: CASSLKTSGKDNEQFF
size: .; V: TRBV5-1; J: TRBJ1-2; D: TRBD1; DNA: TGCGCCAGCAGTTTCGAACCGGGACAGGGTAATCATGGCTACACCTTC; CDR3: CASSFEPGQGNHGYTF
size: .; V: TRBV27; J: TRBJ2-3; D: .; DNA: TGTGCCAGCAGTCCTCCCGAGACAGATACGCAGTATTTT; CDR3: CASSPPETDTQYF
size: .; V: TRBV29-1; J: TRBJ1-5; D: .; DNA: TGCAGCGTCCGGGGACGGGGGGCGGGACAGCCCCAGCATTTT; CDR3: CSVRGRGAGQPQHF
size: .; V: TRBV7-3; J: TRBJ2-5; D: TRBD2; DNA: TGTGCCAGCAGCGAGACTAGCGGGGGGGCGGAGACCCAGTACTTC; CDR3: CASSETSGGAETQYF
size: .; V: TRBV30; J: TRBJ2-7; D: .; DNA: TGTGCCTGGACGACAGCCTACGAGCAGTACTTC; CDR3: CAWTTAYEQYF
size: .; V: TRBV18; J: TRBJ1-1; D: TRBD1; DNA: TGTGCCAGCTCACCTGCCGGGACAGGGGACAAAGCTTTCTTT; CDR3: CASSPAGTGDKAFF